These T cell receptor beta chains were read from a single sample in a study of cytomegalovirus exposure and HLA in healthy donors. Repertoires were generated with immunoSEQ multiplex PCR, while TCRdb's copy carries only in-frame clones and drops some. This sample has some 170,000 clones; about nine tenths occur once, and the top ten carry less than 3.5%. Sequencing used PBMCs. The receptor set was obtained from a man younger than 30 in good health and CMV-seropositive. CDR3s include the opening cysteine and the closing phenylalanine or tryptophan. The D gene is left open where the match is weak. Some rows have no size entry. The others give once, few or many, or a class for an expanded clone.

abundance: -; d_gene: -; j_gene: TRBJ1-2; len: 12; v_gene: TRBV7-8; CDR3aa: CASSLGRQGYTF; CDR3nt: TGTGCCAGCAGCTTAGGTAGACAGGGCTACACCTTC
abundance: once; d_gene: -; j_gene: TRBJ2-2; len: 19; v_gene: TRBV5-1; CDR3aa: CASRQGAFPVAGDTGELFF; CDR3nt: TGCGCCAGTAGACAGGGGGCTTTCCCGGTAGCGGGGGACACCGGGGAGCTGTTTTTT
abundance: -; d_gene: -; j_gene: TRBJ2-7; len: 14; v_gene: TRBV5-6; CDR3aa: CASTSYSYAYEQYF; CDR3nt: TGTGCCAGCACATCATACAGCTACGCCTACGAGCAGTACTTC
abundance: -; d_gene: -; j_gene: TRBJ1-2; len: 16; v_gene: TRBV5-4; CDR3aa: CASSLQGHIVNYGYTF; CDR3nt: TGTGCCAGCAGCTTGCAGGGGCACATCGTTAACTATGGCTACACCTTC
abundance: few; d_gene: TRBD1; j_gene: TRBJ2-7; len: 15; v_gene: TRBV6-1; CDR3aa: CASSQGADRGSEQYF; CDR3nt: TGTGCCAGCAGTCAAGGCGCGGACAGGGGATCCGAGCAGTACTTC
abundance: -; d_gene: TRBD2; j_gene: TRBJ2-7; len: 14; v_gene: TRBV2; CDR3aa: CASSWTSGGYEQYF; CDR3nt: TGTGCCAGCAGCTGGACTAGCGGGGGGTACGAGCAGTACTTC
abundance: -; d_gene: TRBD1; j_gene: TRBJ2-3; len: 15; v_gene: TRBV2; CDR3aa: CASSGRTGYTDTQYF; CDR3nt: TGTGCCAGCAGTGGGAGGACAGGATACACAGATACGCAGTATTTT
abundance: few; d_gene: -; j_gene: TRBJ2-7; len: 13; v_gene: TRBV19; CDR3aa: CASSMAQPYEQYF; CDR3nt: TGTGCCAGTAGTATGGCACAGCCCTACGAGCAGTACTTC
abundance: -; d_gene: -; j_gene: TRBJ2-1; len: 14; v_gene: TRBV11-3; CDR3aa: CASSSSGKGNEQFF; CDR3nt: TGTGCCAGCAGCAGTAGCGGCAAGGGGAATGAGCAGTTCTTC
abundance: -; d_gene: -; j_gene: TRBJ1-2; len: 15; v_gene: TRBV7-2; CDR3aa: CASSPISRGGGGYTF; CDR3nt: TGTGCCAGCAGCCCTATAAGCAGGGGCGGGGGTGGCTACACCTTC
abundance: -; d_gene: TRBD2; j_gene: TRBJ2-2; len: 14; v_gene: TRBV29-1; CDR3aa: CSASSGRRTGELFF; CDR3nt: TGCAGCGCCAGTAGCGGGAGACGCACCGGGGAGCTGTTTTTT
abundance: -; d_gene: TRBD1; j_gene: TRBJ1-5; len: 15; v_gene: TRBV2; CDR3aa: CASSMTGRQGQPQHF; CDR3nt: TGTGCCAGCAGCATGACAGGGAGACAGGGTCAGCCCCAGCATTTT
abundance: -; d_gene: -; j_gene: TRBJ2-1; len: 16; v_gene: TRBV27; CDR3aa: CASSLEGRGGMSGTLF; CDR3nt: TGTGCCAGCAGTTTAGAGGGCAGGGGTGGTATGAGCGGGACGCTCTTC
abundance: once; d_gene: -; j_gene: TRBJ2-7; len: 13; v_gene: TRBV13; CDR3aa: CASSLSGLNEQYF; CDR3nt: TGTGCCAGCAGCTTATCAGGGCTCAACGAGCAGTACTTC
abundance: -; d_gene: TRBD1; j_gene: TRBJ1-2; len: 15; v_gene: TRBV9; CDR3aa: CASSVDRDSNYGYTF; CDR3nt: TGTGCCAGCAGCGTCGACCGGGACAGCAACTATGGCTACACCTTC
abundance: -; d_gene: TRBD2; j_gene: TRBJ2-1; len: 15; v_gene: TRBV5-1; CDR3aa: CASSPGGSSYNEQFF; CDR3nt: TGCGCCAGCAGCCCCGGCGGGAGCTCCTACAATGAGCAGTTCTTC
abundance: -; d_gene: TRBD2; j_gene: TRBJ2-7; len: 15; v_gene: TRBV19; CDR3aa: CASSLLAGGGYEQYF; CDR3nt: TGTGCCAGTAGTTTGCTCGCGGGGGGGGGATACGAGCAGTACTTC
abundance: -; d_gene: -; j_gene: TRBJ2-5; len: 15; v_gene: TRBV5-6; CDR3aa: CASSLVAVYQETQYF; CDR3nt: TGTGCCAGCAGCTTGGTGGCAGTGTACCAAGAGACCCAGTACTTC
abundance: -; d_gene: TRBD2; j_gene: TRBJ2-1; len: 15; v_gene: TRBV4-3; CDR3aa: CASSLRRLADNEQFF; CDR3nt: TGCGCCAGCAGCCTACGGAGACTAGCGGACAATGAGCAGTTCTTC
abundance: once; d_gene: -; j_gene: TRBJ2-3; len: 15; v_gene: TRBV7-8; CDR3aa: CASSRLGGREDTQYF; CDR3nt: TGTGCCAGCAGCCGTCTGGGGGGGCGCGAAGATACGCAGTATTTT
abundance: few; d_gene: -; j_gene: TRBJ1-1; len: 17; v_gene: TRBV6-1; CDR3aa: CASSEGYGGGFNTEAFF; CDR3nt: TGTGCCAGCAGTGAAGGGTATGGAGGCGGATTCAACACTGAAGCTTTCTTT
abundance: -; d_gene: TRBD1; j_gene: TRBJ1-1; len: 14; v_gene: TRBV11-3; CDR3aa: CASSLNSRGTEAFF; CDR3nt: TGTGCCAGCAGCTTAAATTCCAGGGGGACTGAAGCTTTCTTT
abundance: -; d_gene: -; j_gene: TRBJ2-2; len: 13; v_gene: TRBV19; CDR3aa: CASSSVSPGELFF; CDR3nt: TGTGCCAGTAGTAGCGTTTCCCCCGGGGAGCTGTTTTTT
abundance: -; d_gene: TRBD1; j_gene: TRBJ2-3; len: 16; v_gene: TRBV19; CDR3aa: CASSRGQGTSTDTQYF; CDR3nt: TGTGCCAGTAGCCGGGGACAGGGAACTAGCACAGATACGCAGTATTTT
abundance: -; d_gene: TRBD2; j_gene: TRBJ2-1; len: 18; v_gene: TRBV27; CDR3aa: CASSLTGTSGSSYNEQFF; CDR3nt: TGTGCCAGCAGTCTAACCGGGACTAGCGGGAGCTCCTACAATGAGCAGTTCTTC
abundance: -; d_gene: TRBD2; j_gene: TRBJ2-1; len: 13; v_gene: TRBV29-1; CDR3aa: CSVVASGIGEQFF; CDR3nt: TGCAGCGTGGTGGCTAGCGGGATTGGTGAGCAGTTCTTC
abundance: once; d_gene: -; j_gene: TRBJ2-1; len: 14; v_gene: TRBV9; CDR3aa: CASSASGVINEQFF; CDR3nt: TGTGCCAGCAGCGCATCGGGGGTGATTAATGAGCAGTTCTTC
abundance: -; d_gene: -; j_gene: TRBJ1-4; len: 15; v_gene: TRBV4-3; CDR3aa: CASSQDGAGYEKLFF; CDR3nt: TGCGCCAGCAGCCAAGATGGGGCAGGGTATGAAAAACTGTTTTTT
abundance: -; d_gene: -; j_gene: TRBJ1-5; len: 15; v_gene: TRBV9; CDR3aa: CASSAGQSNNQPQHF; CDR3nt: TGTGCCAGCAGCGCCGGACAGAGCAACAATCAGCCCCAGCATTTT
abundance: -; d_gene: -; j_gene: TRBJ2-5; len: 14; v_gene: TRBV7-2; CDR3aa: CASNERSGVETQYF; CDR3nt: TGTGCCAGCAACGAGAGATCGGGGGTGGAGACCCAGTACTTC
abundance: -; d_gene: TRBD1; j_gene: TRBJ2-7; len: 14; v_gene: TRBV10-3; CDR3aa: CAISVGQESYEQYF; CDR3nt: TGTGCCATTTCGGTTGGACAGGAGTCCTACGAGCAGTACTTC
abundance: -; d_gene: TRBD1; j_gene: TRBJ2-1; len: 15; v_gene: TRBV4-3; CDR3aa: CASSQAGGGGNEQFF; CDR3nt: TGCGCCAGCAGCCAAGCAGGGGGCGGTGGCAATGAGCAGTTCTTC
abundance: -; d_gene: -; j_gene: TRBJ2-7; len: 14; v_gene: TRBV11-2; CDR3aa: CASSRLEGDYEQYF; CDR3nt: TGTGCCAGCAGCCGCCTGGAGGGAGACTACGAGCAGTACTTC
abundance: -; d_gene: -; j_gene: TRBJ1-2; len: 13; v_gene: TRBV5-6; CDR3aa: CASSQGSGYGYTF; CDR3nt: TGTGCCAGCAGCCAGGGTTCCGGGTATGGCTACACCTTC
abundance: -; d_gene: -; j_gene: TRBJ1-1; len: 14; v_gene: TRBV7-2; CDR3aa: CASSSIPGGTEAFF; CDR3nt: TGTGCCAGCAGCTCTATACCGGGGGGCACTGAAGCTTTCTTT
abundance: few; d_gene: -; j_gene: TRBJ2-2; len: 11; v_gene: TRBV29-1; CDR3aa: CSAGNTGELFF; CDR3nt: TGCAGCGCGGGTAACACCGGGGAGCTGTTTTTT
abundance: once; d_gene: -; j_gene: TRBJ2-6; len: 13; v_gene: TRBV28; CDR3aa: CASSSYVANVLTF; CDR3nt: TGTGCCAGCAGTTCCTATGTAGCCAACGTCCTGACTTTC
abundance: once; d_gene: TRBD1; j_gene: TRBJ1-4; len: 16; v_gene: TRBV7-2; CDR3aa: CASSPQGGTLNEKLFF; CDR3nt: TGTGCCAGCAGCCCACAGGGGGGGACATTGAATGAAAAACTGTTTTTT
abundance: -; d_gene: TRBD1; j_gene: TRBJ1-6; len: 16; v_gene: TRBV4-1; CDR3aa: CASSRHTGTENSPLHF; CDR3nt: TGCGCCAGCAGCCGCCATACCGGGACAGAAAATTCACCCCTCCACTTT
abundance: few; d_gene: TRBD1; j_gene: TRBJ1-3; len: 13; v_gene: TRBV15; CDR3aa: CATAGGSGNTIYF; CDR3nt: TGTGCCACCGCAGGGGGCTCTGGAAACACCATATATTTT
abundance: -; d_gene: TRBD1; j_gene: TRBJ1-5; len: 13; v_gene: TRBV11-2; CDR3aa: CASSLDRGQPQHF; CDR3nt: TGTGCCAGCAGCTTAGACAGGGGGCAGCCCCAGCATTTT
abundance: -; d_gene: -; j_gene: TRBJ2-7; len: 15; v_gene: TRBV13; CDR3aa: CASSFQGNSPYEQYF; CDR3nt: TGTGCCAGCAGCTTCCAGGGTAACTCACCCTACGAGCAGTACTTC
abundance: -; d_gene: -; j_gene: TRBJ2-7; len: 13; v_gene: TRBV5-4; CDR3aa: CASSVDGTYEQYF; CDR3nt: TGTGCCAGCAGCGTGGACGGTACCTACGAGCAGTACTTC
abundance: -; d_gene: -; j_gene: TRBJ1-6; len: 13; v_gene: TRBV5-6; CDR3aa: CASSWTGNSPLHF; CDR3nt: TGTGCCAGCAGCTGGACGGGGAATTCACCCCTCCACTTT
abundance: -; d_gene: -; j_gene: TRBJ2-7; len: 15; v_gene: TRBV4-2; CDR3aa: CASSQDNGAAYEQYF; CDR3nt: TGTGCCAGCAGCCAAGACAACGGAGCAGCCTACGAGCAGTACTTC
abundance: -; d_gene: TRBD1; j_gene: TRBJ2-1; len: 15; v_gene: TRBV4-3; CDR3aa: CASSPDRGSYNEQFF; CDR3nt: TGCGCCAGCAGCCCTGACAGGGGATCCTACAATGAGCAGTTCTTC
abundance: -; d_gene: -; j_gene: TRBJ2-3; len: 11; v_gene: TRBV7-2; CDR3aa: CASSPRDTQYF; CDR3nt: TGTGCCAGCAGCCCGCGGGATACGCAGTATTTT
abundance: -; d_gene: TRBD1; j_gene: TRBJ1-2; len: 15; v_gene: TRBV18; CDR3aa: CASSPLDRPGNGYTF; CDR3nt: TGTGCCAGCTCACCCCTGGACAGGCCAGGGAATGGCTACACCTTC
abundance: -; d_gene: -; j_gene: TRBJ1-1; len: 15; v_gene: TRBV7-9; CDR3aa: CASSLDGGGNTEAFF; CDR3nt: TGTGCCAGCAGCTTAGATGGCGGAGGGAACACTGAAGCTTTCTTT
abundance: -; d_gene: -; j_gene: TRBJ2-6; len: 17; v_gene: TRBV4-2; CDR3aa: CASSQDSLFSGANVLTF; CDR3nt: TGTGCCAGCAGCCAGGACAGTTTATTCTCTGGGGCCAACGTCCTGACTTTC
abundance: few; d_gene: TRBD1; j_gene: TRBJ2-7; len: 15; v_gene: TRBV4-3; CDR3aa: CASSQDRDRGYEQYF; CDR3nt: TGCGCCAGCAGCCAAGATCGGGACAGGGGCTACGAGCAGTACTTC
abundance: -; d_gene: -; j_gene: TRBJ2-1; len: 16; v_gene: TRBV4-3; CDR3aa: CASSQEGRSSYNEQFF; CDR3nt: TGCGCCAGCAGCCAAGAAGGAAGGAGCTCCTACAATGAGCAGTTCTTC
abundance: -; d_gene: -; j_gene: TRBJ2-3; len: 15; v_gene: TRBV5-1; CDR3aa: CASSLQGMGTDTQYF; CDR3nt: TGCGCCAGCAGCTTACAGGGAATGGGCACAGATACGCAGTATTTT
abundance: -; d_gene: -; j_gene: TRBJ2-6; len: 16; v_gene: TRBV7-3; CDR3aa: CASSPGRGAGANVLTF; CDR3nt: TGTGCCAGCAGCCCTGGAAGAGGTGCTGGGGCCAACGTCCTGACTTTC